This T cell receptor beta chain was found in a study of blood T cell repertoires in COVID-19. Overall study: Some COVID-19 samples were acute and others convalescent; all came from the United States, Italy and Spain.

The table came from immunoSEQ multiplex PCR; TCRdb's copy has only in-frame clones and leaves some out. The data contain roughly 140,000 clones, approximately 82% of them seen just once; the ten biggest clones take up around 9.6%. The CDR3 loop spans 15 amino acids. The germline gives CDR1 SGHRS, CDR2 YFSETQ. V was clipped by 5 bases and J by 2 bases, with 13 bases between them. This clone was found a few times. The V and J genes are TRBV5-1 and TRBJ1-4, with D possibly matching TRBD1 (6 bases). The source of this sequence is a man in his fifties or sixties with active or convalescent COVID-19. The material sequenced was peripheral blood. In DNA, the CDR3 is TGCGCCAGCAGAGGTAGGACAGCGACTAATGAAAAACTGTTTTTT. Translated, it gives CASRGRTATNEKLFF.